This TCR beta chain originates from a study of regulatory T cells in long-lasting Graves disease. Time point meaning: newly diagnosed GD, antithyroid drugs for less than 3 months. Preparation of the TCR library used RNA extracted from PBMCs. Germline CDR1 reads SNHLY; CDR2 reads FYNNEI. V dropped 10 bases and J dropped 8; count of bases not matched to a gene: 5. This CDR3 has 11 residues. Building the TCR beta libraries relied on iRepertoire HTBI primers, and CDR3 regions underwent Arm-PCR. A single record per CDR3 protein comes from TCRdb applying MiXCR to the multiplex PCR reads. Of 300,000 to 400,000 distinct CDR3 sequences in the sample, over 15% were seen once. This clonotype was seen a few times. Its antigen is still unknown. Study results and limitations: Reduced TCR diversity was observed in persistent Graves' patients versus newly diagnosed patients. Among samples with persistent disease, TRBV28, TRBJ1-2 and TRBJ2-5 were favored.

This sample also belongs to another study, concerning T cells in Graves' hyperthyroidism and ophthalmopathy. That source reports: HTBI primers were employed in a first-round RT-PCR of the TCR CDR3. Separating ophthalmopathy from stable hyperthyroidism was achieved by a 13 V-J model.

Sequencing was performed on peripheral blood mononuclear cells (PBMCs), taken at new diagnosis, from a patient treated with antithyroid drugs. The sequence came from a man aged 40-49 years with Graves disease. The chain joins TRBV2 to TRBJ1-2; 9 bases agree with TRBD1. This CDR3 is CAIQGAWGYTF. The CDR3 region has the DNA TGTGCCATACAGGGGGCATGGGGCTACACCTTC. Full variable domain (missing parts from reference TRBV2 and TRBJ1-2): EPEVTQTPSHQVTQMGQEVILRCVPISNHLYFYWYRQILGQKVEFLVSFYNNEISEKSEIFDDQFSVERPDGSNFTLKIRSTKLEDSAMYFCAIQGAWGYTFGSGTRLTVV.